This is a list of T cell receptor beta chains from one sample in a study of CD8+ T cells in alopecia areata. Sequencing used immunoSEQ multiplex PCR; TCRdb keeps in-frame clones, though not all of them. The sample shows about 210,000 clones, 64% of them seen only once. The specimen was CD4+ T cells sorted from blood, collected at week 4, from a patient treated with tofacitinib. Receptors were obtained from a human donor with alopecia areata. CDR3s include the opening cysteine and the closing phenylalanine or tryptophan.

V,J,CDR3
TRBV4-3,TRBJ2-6,CASSQDLRSGANVLTF
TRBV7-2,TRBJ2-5,CASSPLLRETQYF
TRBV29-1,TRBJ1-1,CSVDRGLGTEAFF
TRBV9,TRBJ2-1,CASSAGTSYNEQFF
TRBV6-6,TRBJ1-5,CASSYFEDQPQHF
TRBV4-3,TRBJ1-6,CASSSQGTGGNSPLHF
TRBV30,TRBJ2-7,CAWSSTGGYEQYF
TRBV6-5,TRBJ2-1,CASSYSGGTEQFF
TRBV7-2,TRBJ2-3,CASSRGTDTQYF
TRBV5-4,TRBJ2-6,CASSPSRVGISGANVLTF
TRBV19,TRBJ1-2,CASSSEVYGYTF
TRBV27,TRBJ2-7,CATKSAAGGSGYYEQYF
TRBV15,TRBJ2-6,CATSRAGTGANVLTF
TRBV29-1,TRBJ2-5,CSVDLRQGGETQYF
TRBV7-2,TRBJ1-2,CASSLERVRGYTF
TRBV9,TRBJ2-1,CASSVRWGADNEQFF
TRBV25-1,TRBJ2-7,CASRSPLFYEQYF
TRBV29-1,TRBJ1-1,CSADPGQTGAFF
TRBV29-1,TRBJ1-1,CSVHISRVMSEAFF
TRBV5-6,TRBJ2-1,CASRKGRDSQFF
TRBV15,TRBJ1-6,CATSREVGQGGSPLHF
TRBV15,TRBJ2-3,CATSRDSRADTQYF
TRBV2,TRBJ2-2,CATQGGPNTGELFF
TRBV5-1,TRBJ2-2,CASSLSPNTGELFF
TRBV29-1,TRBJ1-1,CSVEEGTEAFF
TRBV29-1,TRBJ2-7,CSVDPTGSGYEQYF
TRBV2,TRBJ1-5,CASSVGANQPQHF
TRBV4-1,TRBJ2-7,CASSRQAGTYEQYF
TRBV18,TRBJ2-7,CASSLGGEQYF
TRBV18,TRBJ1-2,CASSPSSQGAVYGYTF
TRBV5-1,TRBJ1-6,CASSFTRQSPLHF
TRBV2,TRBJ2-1,CASSALLGLSNSNEQFF
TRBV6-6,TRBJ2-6,CASSYFEGGGANVLTF
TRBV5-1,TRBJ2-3,CASSLGALTDTQYF
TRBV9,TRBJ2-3,CASSVEVGVTDTQYF
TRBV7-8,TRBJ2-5,CASSLSRSGVPVETQYF
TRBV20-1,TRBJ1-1,CSASDGTEAFF
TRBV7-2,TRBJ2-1,CASSFSGVLGNEQFF
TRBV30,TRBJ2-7,CAWSLRGEGSYEQYF
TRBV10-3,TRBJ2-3,CAITTAGVTDTQYF